Each of the 12 T cell receptor beta chains below was sequenced from the same sample in a study of tumor-infiltrating lymphocytes in oesophageal squamous cell carcinoma (TCRdb year 2016). The method was PCR. TCRdb lists the instrument as Illumina HiSeq 2000. Using fastp at Q25 and MiXCR, TCRdb reprocessed the public reads and kept productive beta chains. Every CDR3 protein is listed once, alongside the most common genes and DNA of its rows. A total of some 25,000 distinct CDR3 sequences appear in this sample, more than 30% of them only once. The top ten clones comprise approximately 22% of the sample. The sample consisted of esophageal tumor tissue. The source of these receptors is a male donor with esophageal squamous cell carcinoma.

Regarding this clonotype: Its ends do not fully match the called genes, so a read error is possible. The chain recombines TRBV7-6 with TRBJ2-1; D may be TRBD2 (7 bases). CDR3 size: 14 residues. From germline, CDR1 is SGHVS and CDR2 FNYEAQ. CDR3 sequence reads: CASIQGGVSAEQYF. CDR3 bases: TGTGCCAGCATCCAAGGGGGGGTGAGTGCCGAGCAGTACTTT.

This clonotype was counted many times. This chain links TRBV4-1 with TRBJ2-1; D may be TRBD2 (5 bases). This CDR3 has 15 amino acids. Germline V gene data show CDR1 as MGHRA and CDR2 as YSYEKL. V gave up 2 bases and J gave up 2 bases, with 10 bases separating them. DNA for the CDR3: TGCGCCAGCAGCCAACGGGGTGCGGCCTACAATGAGCAGTTCTTC. It codes for CASSQRGAAYNEQFF.

Many counts were recorded for this clonotype. This chain uses TRBV11-2 with TRBJ2-1; D may be TRBD2 (5 bases). Germline V gene lookup returns CDR1 SGHAT and CDR2 FQNNGV. The CDR3 has 15 amino acids. V lost 3 bases and J lost 3, with 12 bases in between. The CDR3 region is CASSLDPGFYNEQFF. Written as DNA, the CDR3 is TGTGCCAGCAGCTTGGATCCGGGATTCTACAATGAGCAGTTCTTC.

At least ten counts were recorded for this clonotype. J is TRBJ2-7 and V is TRBV23-1; the D gene could be TRBD1 or TRBD2 (5 bases each). TRBV23-1 is annotated as an ORF whose role is uncertain. V lost 6 bases, J lost 2 bases, and 17 bases lay in between. The CDR3 spans 15 residues. CDR3 sequence reads: CASSFGAGRPYEQYF. The CDR3 bases are TGCGCCAGCAGCTTTGGGGCAGGGAGACCCTACGAGCAGTACTTC.

This clonotype was detected ten times or more. The chain carries TRBV5-1 and TRBJ2-7, with D perhaps given as TRBD1 or TRBD2 (6 bases each). TRBJ2-1 explains the end of the DNA better; the J call may be wrong. Germline CDR1 reads SGHRS; CDR2 reads YFSETQ. This CDR3 comprises 19 residues. This chain's CDR3 is CASSLWGRPRAEGGNEQFF. The CDR3, as DNA: TGCGCCAGCAGCTTGTGGGGCAGGCCACGAGCGGAGGGGGGTAATGAGCAGTTCTTC.

A word on this clonotype: The conserved closing phenylalanine or tryptophan is absent in this CDR3, likely reflecting a read error. Because the CDR3's place on the DNA is in doubt, the DNA is left out and the CDR3 is given as listed by TCRdb. The rearrangement uses TRBV6-1 and TRBJ2-5; the table's D call TRBD1 went unverified against the DNA. The CDR3 numbers 16 amino acids, ends counted. Germline-derived CDR1 and CDR2 are MNHNS and SASEGT. This chain's CDR3 is CASSEYGTDYGYTFGS.

This clonotype was recorded at least ten times. The chain has TRBV27 and TRBJ1-6, with D hard to call. Germline CDR1 reads MNHEY; CDR2 reads SMNVEV (reference sequence). V was clipped by 1 base and J by 4 bases, with 8 bases between them. The CDR3 contains 15 residues. The CDR3 nucleotides read TGTGCCAGCAGTTTATACGGAGGTTATAATTCACCCCTCCACTTT. It encodes CASSLYGGYNSPLHF.

The chain has TRBV3-1 and TRBJ2-7; D uncertain. Germline loops: CDR1 LGHDT, CDR2 YNNKEL (reference sequence). There are 14 residues in the CDR3. Trimming pared 0 bases from V and 2 bases from J, leaving 8 bases between. CDR3 amino acids: CASSQDGRTYEQYF. The DNA for the CDR3 is TGTGCCAGCAGCCAAGATGGCCGCACCTACGAGCAGTACTTC.

This clonotype appeared many times. V is TRBV5-1 and J is TRBJ2-1, with unresolved D. V was shortened by 0 bases and J by 3 bases, with 7 bases between the two germline ends. Looked up from germline, CDR1 is SGHRS and CDR2 is YFSETQ. There are 14 residues in the CDR3. The CDR3 DNA reads TGCGCCAGCAGCTTGGTGACATTCTACAATGAGCAGTTCTTC. Its protein is CASSLVTFYNEQFF.

Concerning this clonotype itself: An end of the junction does not agree with germline; a read error may underlie this. This sequence joins TRBV2 and TRBJ1-6, with D unresolved. Germline assignment: CDR1 SNHLY and CDR2 FYNNEI. This CDR3 region has 12 residues. In DNA, the CDR3 is TGTGCCAGCAGTGAGAATAATTCACCCCTCAACTTT. Its protein is CASSENNSPLNF.

At least ten counts were recorded for this clonotype. The V and J genes are TRBV12-3 or TRBV12-4 and TRBJ1-1; D is perhaps TRBD1 (6 bases). The CDR3 loop spans 16 amino acids. Deletions cut 2 bases from V and 0 bases from J, with 13 bases between. In DNA, the CDR3 is TGTGCCAGCAGTTTAAACCCCGGACAGTTGAACACTGAAGCTTTCTTT. Residues: CASSLNPGQLNTEAFF.

V usage is TRBV15 and J usage is TRBJ2-1; tentative D call: TRBD1 (6 bases). The assigned J gene may be wrong: the sequence end matches TRBJ2-7 better. Germline V lookup: CDR1 LNHNV, CDR2 YYDKDF (reference sequence). The CDR3 consists of 15 residues. In DNA, the CDR3 is TGTGCCACCAGCCTATCCGCCGGGACATCAGACGAGCAGTACTTC. It encodes CATSLSAGTSDEQYF.